This T cell receptor beta chain originates from a study of blood T cell repertoires in COVID-19. Study information: COVID-19 samples from acute and convalescent phases originated in the United States, Italy and Spain. PBMCs, B-cell-depleted T cells, or T cells were the source of the cDNA or gDNA that made up the material.

This clone was detected only a few times. Sequenced by immunoSEQ multiplex PCR; TCRdb stores in-frame clones only, minus some. This table holds hundreds of thousands of clones, roughly 80% found once. Germline V CDR1 and CDR2: SEHNR, FQNEAQ (reference sequence). The length of the CDR3 is 19 residues. The ends were cut back, 2 bases at V and 1 base at J, with 23 bases in the middle. Sequenced: peripheral blood. The receptor comes from a man older than 75 with acute or convalescent COVID-19. J is TRBJ2-5 and V is TRBV7-9, with a tentative D call TRBD1 (6 bases). The CDR3 spells CASSLSRGFTGKTQETQYF. The CDR3 coding sequence is TGTGCCAGCAGCTTATCGAGGGGGTTCACGGGAAAGACCCAAGAGACCCAGTACTTC.